This passage covers 18 T cell receptor beta chains from one sample sequenced in a study of regulatory T cells in long-lasting Graves disease. Indicated time point: newly diagnosed GD, antithyroid drugs for less than 3 months. PBMC-derived RNA was used for the TCR library. For TCR beta, libraries came from iRepertoire HTBI primers and Arm-PCR of CDR3 regions. Via MiXCR, TCRdb re-called the multiplex PCR reads, giving one row per CDR3 protein. The table lists 400,000 to 500,000 distinct CDR3 sequences, approximately 16% of them singletons. These data are also associated with another study on T cells in Graves' hyperthyroidism and ophthalmopathy.

Sequenced material: peripheral blood mononuclear cells (PBMCs), taken at new diagnosis, from a patient treated with antithyroid drugs. Receptor source: a woman in her thirties or forties with Graves disease.

The chain links TRBV12-3 or TRBV12-4 to TRBJ2-1, with D uncertain. V was pared by 3 bases and J by 11 bases, with 8 bases between. The CDR3 runs to 11 residues. CDR3 region: CASSLERQQFF. The CDR3 region has the DNA TGTGCCAGCAGTTTGGAAAGGCAGCAGTTCTTC.

The table lists this clonotype with a few counts. V gene TRBV28 combines with J gene TRBJ2-2; the match to TRBD2 covers 8 bases. With 4 bases clipped from V and 7 bases from J, the junction kept 14 bases outside the gene matches. This CDR3 comprises 17 residues. In germline, CDR1 is MDHEN, CDR2 SYDVKM. CDR3 residues: CASSSLSGVRGGGELFF. In nucleotides, the CDR3 is TGTGCCAGCAGTTCTCTTTCGGGAGTCCGGGGGGGCGGGGAGCTGTTTTTT. Full variable domain (rest looked up from reference TRBV28 and TRBJ2-2): DVKVTQSSRYLVKRTGEKVFLECVQDMDHENMFWYRQDPGLGLRLIYFSYDVKMKEKGDIPEGYSVSREKKERFSLILESASTNQTSMYLCASSSLSGVRGGGELFFGEGSRLTVL.

The chain uses TRBV2 and TRBJ2-5; 8 nucleotides line up with TRBD2. V shed 6 bases, J shed 5 bases, and the junction held 11 bases outside the gene matches. CDR3 length: 15 residues. Germline CDR1 SNHLY, CDR2 FYNNEI. CDR3: CASRATSEFGETQYF. CDR3 nucleotide sequence: TGTGCCAGCAGGGCGACTAGCGAGTTCGGGGAGACCCAGTACTTC.

There are many counts of this clonotype. The gene calls are TRBV7-6 and TRBJ2-3; no clear D. Trimming removed 0 bases from V and 0 bases from J, with 7 bases in between. Germline loops: CDR1 SGHVS, CDR2 FNYEAQ. The CDR3 contains 15 residues. CDR3 residues: CASSLAQISTDTQYF. The CDR3 DNA sequence: TGTGCCAGCAGCTTAGCGCAGATTAGCACAGATACGCAGTATTTT. Supplemented by reference TRBV7-6 and TRBJ2-3, the full variable domain reads GAGVSQSPRYKVTKRGQDVALRCDPISGHVSLYWYRQALGQGPEFLTYFNYEAQQDKSGLPNDRFSAERPEGSISTLTIQRTEQRDSAMYRCASSLAQISTDTQYFGPGTRLTVL.

This clonotype was detected ten times or more. The V call is TRBV6-5, the J call TRBJ2-7; D gene unclear. Trimming pared 2 bases from V and 5 bases from J, leaving 13 bases between. This CDR3 comprises 14 residues. Germline CDR1 reads MNHEY; CDR2 reads SVGAGI. CDR3: CASSYVQERNEQYF. DNA of the CDR3: TGTGCCAGCAGTTACGTCCAAGAGAGGAACGAGCAGTACTTC.

In its sample, this clonotype was seen many times. This chain uses TRBV10-3 with TRBJ2-1; D tentatively reads TRBD1 or TRBD2 (5 bases each). V lost 3 bases and J 1 base, leaving 10 bases between the germline ends. The length of the CDR3 is 15 residues. Germline V CDR1 and CDR2: ENHRY, SYGVKD. For the CDR3, the DNA is TGTGCCATCAGTGACGAGGGGAGTTCCTACAATGAGCAGTTCTTC. Its translation is CAISDEGSSYNEQFF.

The chain uses TRBV7-2 and TRBJ2-7, with 8 bases identical to TRBD2. Germline assignment: CDR1 SGHTA and CDR2 FQGNSA. The CDR3 contains 14 residues. Trimming cost V 3 bases and J 3 bases; bases outside gene matches: 4. The CDR3 region is CASSFPSGSYEQYF. The DNA of the CDR3 is TGTGCCAGCAGCTTCCCAAGCGGGAGCTACGAGCAGTACTTC.

The gene calls are TRBV27 and TRBJ2-3; perhaps TRBD2 as D (5 bases). The CDR3 consists of 15 residues. Germline assignment: CDR1 MNHEY and CDR2 SMNVEV (reference sequence). Trimming shortened V by 3 bases and J by 3 bases, and 13 bases separated the two germline ends. The CDR3, as DNA: TGTGCCAGCAGTTTTGCCGGGCGAGGGACAGATACGCAGTATTTT. Residues: CASSFAGRGTDTQYF.

This clonotype was detected many times. The chain is built from TRBV29-1 and TRBJ1-1; D remains unclear. This CDR3 has 13 amino acids. The V and J ends lost 2 bases and 1 base respectively, with 8 bases between them. Germline V CDR1 and CDR2: SQVTM, ANQGSEA. The CDR3 here is CSVERQGNTEAFF. CDR3 DNA sequence: TGCAGCGTTGAACGCCAAGGGAACACTGAAGCTTTCTTT.

At least ten counts were recorded for this clonotype. The V call is TRBV7-2, the J call TRBJ2-3, with D possibly being TRBD2 (6 bases). Germline CDR1 SGHTA, CDR2 FQGNSA. The ends were cut back, 5 bases at V and 2 bases at J, with 14 bases in the middle. CDR3 length: 15 residues. This chain's CDR3 is CASSDLADLTDTQYF. The CDR3 DNA sequence: TGTGCCAGCAGCGATTTAGCGGACCTCACAGATACGCAGTATTTT.

About this clonotype itself: This sequence may be a read error, since a much larger clone differs from it by one base. This chain connects TRBV19 to TRBJ1-1; D may be TRBD1 (5 bases). Trimming cost V 4 bases and J 4 bases, with 19 bases left between them. This CDR3 is built from 16 residues. CDR1 is LNHDA, CDR2 SQIVND, per germline (reference sequence). DNA for the CDR3: TGTGCCAGTAGTAAAACAGGACCCCTCAGGCCCACTGAAGCTTTCTTT. It codes for CASSKTGPLRPTEAFF. Variable domain in full (rest from reference TRBV19 and TRBJ1-1): DGGITQSPKYLFRKEGQNVTLSCEQNLNHDAMYWYRQDPGQGLRLIYYSQIVNDFQKGDIAEGYSVSREKKESFPLTVTSAQKNPTAFYLCASSKTGPLRPTEAFFGQGTRLTVV.

This clonotype was seen repeatedly, ten times or more. The rearrangement joins TRBV28 to TRBJ2-1; 9 positions match TRBD2. V dropped 5 bases and J dropped 6; count of bases not matched to a gene: 5. Germline CDR1 is MDHEN and CDR2 is SYDVKM. CDR3 length: 14 residues. CDR3 sequence reads: CASSLAGLLNEQFF. The CDR3 nucleotides read TGTGCCAGCAGTCTAGCGGGGCTACTCAATGAGCAGTTCTTC.

This clonotype was counted many times. V and J are TRBV29-1 and TRBJ2-6, with 8 bases identical to TRBD1. This CDR3 comprises 14 residues. Germline CDR1 reads SQVTM; CDR2 reads ANQGSEA. J lost 4 bases, V lost 5 bases, and 4 bases had no gene match. CDR3: CSVLTGVGANVLTF. The CDR3 bases are TGCAGCGTTTTGACAGGGGTGGGGGCCAACGTCCTGACTTTC.

CDR3 nucleotide sequence: TGTGCCAGCTCTCCATACCGGGCGGGTCAAGAGACCCAGTACTTC. Its protein is CASSPYRAGQETQYF. V is TRBV18 and J is TRBJ2-5, with D possibly being TRBD2 (5 bases). Trimming left V 6 bases short and J 2 bases short, with 16 bases between. The CDR3 loop spans 15 amino acids. Germline V CDR1 and CDR2: KGHSH, LQKENI. Using reference TRBV18 and TRBJ2-5 for the parts outside the CDR3, the full variable domain is NAGVMQNPRHLVRRRGQEARLRCSPMKGHSHVYWYRQLPEEGLKFMVYLQKENIIDESGMPKERFSAEFPKEGPSILRIQQVVRGDSAAYFCASSPYRAGQETQYFGPGTRLLVL.

At least ten counts were recorded for this clonotype. V usage is TRBV2 and J usage is TRBJ2-7; D might be TRBD1 (5 bases). V was cut by 2 bases and J by 2 bases, with 13 bases left in between. The length of the CDR3 is 15 residues. The germline V gene encodes CDR1 SNHLY and CDR2 FYNNEI. CDR3 in DNA: TGTGCCAGCAGTGAAATGGCAGGGAACACCTACGAGCAGTACTTC. Encoded protein: CASSEMAGNTYEQYF.

This clonotype was recorded at least ten times. The CDR3 is CASSQTGRTFEAFF. In nucleotides, the CDR3 is TGTGCCAGCAGTCAAACAGGGCGTACTTTTGAAGCTTTCTTT. This chain links TRBV28 with TRBJ1-1, with D maybe TRBD1 (6 bases). Trimming took 5 bases from V and 7 from J, leaving 17 bases between them. The germline V gene encodes CDR1 MDHEN and CDR2 SYDVKM. The CDR3 extends over 14 amino acids.

This clonotype was seen ten or more times. This chain uses TRBV27 with TRBJ2-1, with a possible D match to TRBD2 (6 bases). The CDR3 is 16 amino acids. V was clipped by 2 bases and J by 7 bases, with 18 bases between them. Looked up from germline, CDR1 is MNHEY and CDR2 is SMNVEV (reference sequence). The CDR3 DNA is TGTGCCAGCAGTTTAGCCCCTTTGGTAGCGGTTAATGAGCAGTTCTTC. Its translation: CASSLAPLVAVNEQFF.

This clonotype was seen at least ten times. V gene TRBV27 combines with J gene TRBJ2-7, with TRBD2 identical over 7 bases. Germline CDR1 and CDR2: MNHEY and SMNVEV (reference sequence). The V and J ends lost 8 bases and 4 bases, in that order; junction bases with no gene match: 8. The CDR3 spans 13 residues. The CDR3 spells CASGGLAEYEQYF. CDR3 sequence (DNA): TGTGCCAGCGGGGGTCTAGCGGAGTACGAGCAGTACTTC.